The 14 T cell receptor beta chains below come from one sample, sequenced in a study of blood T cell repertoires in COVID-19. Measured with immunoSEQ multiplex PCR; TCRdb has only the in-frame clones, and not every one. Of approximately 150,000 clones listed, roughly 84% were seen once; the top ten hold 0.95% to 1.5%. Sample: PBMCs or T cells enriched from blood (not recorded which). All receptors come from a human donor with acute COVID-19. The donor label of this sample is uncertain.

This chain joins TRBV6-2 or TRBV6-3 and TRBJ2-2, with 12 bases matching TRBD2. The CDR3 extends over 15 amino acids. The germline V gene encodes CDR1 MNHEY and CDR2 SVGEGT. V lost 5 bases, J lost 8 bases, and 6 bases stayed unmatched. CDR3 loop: CASSPTSGGTGELFF. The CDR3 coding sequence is TGTGCCAGCAGTCCGACTAGCGGGGGTACTGGGGAGCTGTTTTTT.

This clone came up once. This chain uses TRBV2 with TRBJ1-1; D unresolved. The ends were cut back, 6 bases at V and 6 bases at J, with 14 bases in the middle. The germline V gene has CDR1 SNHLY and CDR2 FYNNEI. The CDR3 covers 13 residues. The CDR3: CASRGAESPEAFF. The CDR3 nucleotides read TGTGCCAGCAGGGGCGCAGAATCCCCTGAAGCTTTCTTT.

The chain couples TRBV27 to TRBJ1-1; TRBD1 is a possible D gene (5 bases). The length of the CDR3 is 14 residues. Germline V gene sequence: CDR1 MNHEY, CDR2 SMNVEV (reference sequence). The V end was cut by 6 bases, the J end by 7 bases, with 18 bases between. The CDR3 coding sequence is TGTGCCAGCAGAGACGACTTCATGGGGGGTGAAGCTTTCTTT. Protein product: CASRDDFMGGEAFF.

This chain's CDR3 is CAWTLDGQPLMRNTEAFF. The CDR3, as DNA: TGTGCCTGGACACTAGATGGACAGCCCCTTATGAGGAACACTGAAGCTTTCTTT. The chain links TRBV30 to TRBJ1-1; TRBD1 is a possible D gene (6 bases). The CDR3 extends over 18 amino acids. With 4 bases removed from V and 1 base from J, the gap between germline ends came to 25 bases. CDR1 and CDR2 (germline): GTSNPN, SVGIG (reference sequence).

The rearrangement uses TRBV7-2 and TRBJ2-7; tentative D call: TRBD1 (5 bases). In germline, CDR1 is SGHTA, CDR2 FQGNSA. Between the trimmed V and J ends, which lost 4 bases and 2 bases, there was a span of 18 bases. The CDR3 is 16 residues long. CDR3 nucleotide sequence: TGTGCCAGCAGCTCTCGGCCCCAGGGCCCGACCTACGAGCAGTACTTC. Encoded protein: CASSSRPQGPTYEQYF.

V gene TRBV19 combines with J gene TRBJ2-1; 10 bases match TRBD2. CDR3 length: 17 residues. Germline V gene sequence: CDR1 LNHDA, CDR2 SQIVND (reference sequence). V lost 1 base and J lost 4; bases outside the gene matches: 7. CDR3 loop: CASSIGSGGVTYNEQFF. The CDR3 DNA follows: TGTGCCAGTAGTATAGGAAGCGGGGGGGTGACATACAATGAGCAGTTCTTC.

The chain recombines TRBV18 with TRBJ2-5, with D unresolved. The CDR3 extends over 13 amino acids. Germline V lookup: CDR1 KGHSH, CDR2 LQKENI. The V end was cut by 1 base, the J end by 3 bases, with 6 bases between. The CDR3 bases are TGTGCCAGCTCACCACGCTCAGAAGAGACCCAGTACTTC. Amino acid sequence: CASSPRSEETQYF.

Here the CDR3 reads CASSLDGRGPYQPQHF. The CDR3 DNA reads as TGTGCCAGCAGCTTAGACGGCAGGGGGCCGTATCAGCCCCAGCATTTT. This chain links TRBV7-2 with TRBJ1-5; 8 nucleotides match TRBD1. The ends lost 1 base at V and 5 bases at J; junction bases unmatched: 7. Germline V CDR1 and CDR2: SGHTA, FQGNSA. This CDR3 region has 16 residues.

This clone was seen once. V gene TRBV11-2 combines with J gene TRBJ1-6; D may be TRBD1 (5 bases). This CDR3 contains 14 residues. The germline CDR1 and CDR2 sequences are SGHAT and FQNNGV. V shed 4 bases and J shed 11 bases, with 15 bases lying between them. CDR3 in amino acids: CASSSQAQETPLHF. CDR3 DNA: TGTGCCAGCAGCTCACAGGCCCAAGAGACACCCCTCCACTTT. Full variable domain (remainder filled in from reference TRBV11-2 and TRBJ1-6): EAGVAQSPRYKIIEKRQSVAFWCNPISGHATLYWYQQILGQGPKLLIQFQNNGVVDDSQLPKDRFSAERLKGVDSTLKIQPAKLEDSAVYLCASSSQAQETPLHFGNGTRLTVT.

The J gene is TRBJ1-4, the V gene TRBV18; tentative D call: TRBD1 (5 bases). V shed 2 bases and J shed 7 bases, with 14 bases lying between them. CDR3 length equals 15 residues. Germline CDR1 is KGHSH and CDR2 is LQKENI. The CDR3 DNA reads TGTGCCAGCTCACCAATAGGGGCTTCGGGTGAAAAACTGTTTTTT. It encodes CASSPIGASGEKLFF.

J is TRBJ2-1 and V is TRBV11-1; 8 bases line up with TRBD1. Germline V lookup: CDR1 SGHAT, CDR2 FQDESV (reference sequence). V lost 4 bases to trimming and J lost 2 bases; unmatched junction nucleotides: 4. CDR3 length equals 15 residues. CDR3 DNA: TGTGCCAGCAGCTCACAGGGGGTAGCCTACAATGAGCAGTTCTTC. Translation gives CASSSQGVAYNEQFF.

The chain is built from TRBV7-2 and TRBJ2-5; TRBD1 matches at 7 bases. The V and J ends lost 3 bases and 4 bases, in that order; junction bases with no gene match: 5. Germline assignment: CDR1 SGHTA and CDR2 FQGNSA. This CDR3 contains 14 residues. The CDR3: CASSFGQEGETQYF. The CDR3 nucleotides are TGTGCCAGCAGCTTCGGACAGGAAGGAGAGACCCAGTACTTC.

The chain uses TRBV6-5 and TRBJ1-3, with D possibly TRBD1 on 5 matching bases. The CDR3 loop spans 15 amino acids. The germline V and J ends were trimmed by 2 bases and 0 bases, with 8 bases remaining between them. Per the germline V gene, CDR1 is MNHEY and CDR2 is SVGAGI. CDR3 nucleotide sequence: TGTGCCAGCAGTTACCAGGGTACCTCTGGAAACACCATATATTTT. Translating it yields CASSYQGTSGNTIYF.

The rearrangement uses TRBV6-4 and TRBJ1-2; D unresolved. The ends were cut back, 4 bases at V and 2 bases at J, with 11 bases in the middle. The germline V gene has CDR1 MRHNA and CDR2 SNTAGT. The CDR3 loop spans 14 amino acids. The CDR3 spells CASSADPGNYGYTF. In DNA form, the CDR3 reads TGTGCCAGCAGTGCTGATCCGGGGAACTATGGCTACACCTTC.